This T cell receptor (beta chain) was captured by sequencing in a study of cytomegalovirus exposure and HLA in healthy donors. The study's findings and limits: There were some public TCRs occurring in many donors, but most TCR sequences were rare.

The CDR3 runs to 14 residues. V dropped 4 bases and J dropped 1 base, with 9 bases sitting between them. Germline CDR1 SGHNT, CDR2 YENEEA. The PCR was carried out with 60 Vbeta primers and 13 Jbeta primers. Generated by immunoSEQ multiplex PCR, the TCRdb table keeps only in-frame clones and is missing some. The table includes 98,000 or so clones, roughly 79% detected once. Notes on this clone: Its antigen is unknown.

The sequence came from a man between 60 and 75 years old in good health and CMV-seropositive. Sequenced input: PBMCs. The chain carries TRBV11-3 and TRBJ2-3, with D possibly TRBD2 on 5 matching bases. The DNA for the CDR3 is TGTGCCAGCAGCTCCGCGGGCCGCACAGATACGCAGTATTTT. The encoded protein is CASSSAGRTDTQYF. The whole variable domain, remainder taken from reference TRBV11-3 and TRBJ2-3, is EAGVVQSPRYKIIEKKQPVAFWCNPISGHNTLYWYLQNLGQGPELLIRYENEEAVDDSQLPKDRFSAERLKGVDSTLKIQPAELGDSAVYLCASSSAGRTDTQYFGPGTRLTVL.